This is a list of T cell receptor beta chains from one sample in a study of Graves' ophthalmopathy and Graves' hyperthyroidism. TCRdb re-analysed the multiplex PCR reads in MiXCR, keeping a single row per CDR3 protein. The sample has over a million distinct CDR3 sequences, about two fifths seen once. The sample consisted of peripheral blood or thyroid tissue (not recorded which). Receptors originate from an adult man with Graves' hyperthyroidism. Each CDR3 is given with its conserved first and last residue. Each record gives: CDR3 DNA, CDR3 protein, V gene, clone size, J gene, D gene. D genes are given only for firm matches. Not all rows give a size; the values are once, few, many and, for expanded clones, a class.

cdr3_nt: TGTGCCAGTAGTTGGCAGGGGAGGACCGGGGAGCTGTTTTTT
cdr3_aa: CASSWQGRTGELFF
v_call: TRBV19
clone_size: many
j_call: TRBJ2-2
d_call: .

cdr3_nt: TGTGCCAGCAGCCTAAATGGACTCAGCTCCTATAATTCACCCCTCCACTTT
cdr3_aa: CASSLNGLSSYNSPLHF
v_call: TRBV7-2
clone_size: .
j_call: TRBJ1-6
d_call: .

cdr3_nt: TGTGCCAGCAGCTTAACGCCAGGGCCTAATCAGCCCCAGCATTTT
cdr3_aa: CASSLTPGPNQPQHF
v_call: TRBV7-6
clone_size: many
j_call: TRBJ1-5
d_call: .

cdr3_nt: TGTGCCAGCAGCCAAGATTATGGGGGCACTGAAGCTTTCTTT
cdr3_aa: CASSQDYGGTEAFF
v_call: TRBV12-3/TRBV12-4
clone_size: few
j_call: TRBJ1-1
d_call: .

cdr3_nt: TGCGCCAGCAGCCCGGGACAGTCTAATGAAAAACTGTTTTTT
cdr3_aa: CASSPGQSNEKLFF
v_call: TRBV5-1
clone_size: many
j_call: TRBJ1-4
d_call: TRBD1

cdr3_nt: TGTGCCAGTAGTATAGAAGCCAGGGGGCGCCTTCAGCCCCAGCATTTT
cdr3_aa: CASSIEARGRLQPQHF
v_call: TRBV19
clone_size: .
j_call: TRBJ1-5
d_call: TRBD1

cdr3_nt: TGTGCCAGCTGCCAGGGGGCTTCCGGGGAGCTGTTTTTT
cdr3_aa: CASCQGASGELFF
v_call: TRBV6-5
clone_size: few
j_call: TRBJ2-2
d_call: TRBD1

cdr3_nt: TGTGCCAGCAGCTTAAGACCGCAAGAGACCCAGTACTTC
cdr3_aa: CASSLRPQETQYF
v_call: TRBV7-9
clone_size: many
j_call: TRBJ2-5
d_call: .

cdr3_nt: TGTGCCATCAGTGGGGGGGACAGGGGGCAAGAGACCCAGTACTTC
cdr3_aa: CAISGGDRGQETQYF
v_call: TRBV10-3
clone_size: many
j_call: TRBJ2-5
d_call: TRBD1

cdr3_nt: TGTGCCACCGCGCCGGGACAGGGCAACGAGCAGTACTTC
cdr3_aa: CATAPGQGNEQYF
v_call: TRBV10-3
clone_size: .
j_call: TRBJ2-7
d_call: TRBD1

cdr3_nt: TGCGCCAGCAGCCAATTGGATCTGATCTCCTATAATTCACCCCTCCACTTT
cdr3_aa: CASSQLDLISYNSPLHF
v_call: TRBV4-1
clone_size: .
j_call: TRBJ1-6
d_call: .

cdr3_nt: TGTGCCAGCAGCAACCCGGGACAGCGTTACGAGCAGTACTTC
cdr3_aa: CASSNPGQRYEQYF
v_call: TRBV5-4
clone_size: many
j_call: TRBJ2-7
d_call: TRBD1

cdr3_nt: TGTGCCAGCAGAGCCCTCAATCAGCCCCAGCATTTT
cdr3_aa: CASRALNQPQHF
v_call: TRBV6-5
clone_size: many
j_call: TRBJ1-5
d_call: .

cdr3_nt: TGTGCCACCAGCCGGGGGGCCGGGAGAGAGACCCAGTACTTC
cdr3_aa: CATSRGAGRETQYF
v_call: TRBV15
clone_size: many
j_call: TRBJ2-5
d_call: .

cdr3_nt: TGTGCCAGCAGCTTGGGGGGGAAGAACACTGAAGCTTTCTTT
cdr3_aa: CASSLGGKNTEAFF
v_call: TRBV5-4
clone_size: many
j_call: TRBJ1-1
d_call: .

cdr3_nt: TGTGCCACCAGTAGACAGAGCCAAGACACTGAAGCTTTCTTT
cdr3_aa: CATSRQSQDTEAFF
v_call: TRBV19
clone_size: many
j_call: TRBJ1-1
d_call: .

cdr3_nt: TGTGCCAGCAGGCCCACGGTTAGCCAAGAGACCCAGTACTTC
cdr3_aa: CASRPTVSQETQYF
v_call: TRBV7-9
clone_size: many
j_call: TRBJ2-5
d_call: .